This entry concerns a single T cell receptor beta chain. The antigen it recognizes is unknown. No much larger clonotype is one base removed from it; base qualities were not supplied. Taken from the germline V gene, the CDR1 and CDR2 loops are SGDLS and YYNGEE. Ends trimmed: V by 4 bases, J by 5 bases; bases unmatched to a gene: 4. Reading from cysteine to phenylalanine, the CDR3 counts 14 amino acids. The read is trimmed to its CDR3 DNA, 42 bases read in frame from base 1. Peripheral blood CD8+ and CD4+ T cells from healthy donors, Susac syndrome patients and multiple sclerosis patients were profiled using high-throughput TCR beta sequencing. Recently defined diagnostic criteria for definite or probable disease were met by the Susac syndrome patients. Bulk CD8+ and CD4+ T cells were purified magnetically by negative isolation, whereas CD8+ TEMRA cells were enriched by FACS. Blood was drawn into EDTA tubes, processed within 24 hours, and PBMCs were isolated by density gradient centrifugation. PBMCs intended for TCR sequencing were frozen in liquid nitrogen and were later thawed in a 37 degrees C water bath. A purity of at least 90% was achieved for sorted or isolated CD4+, CD8+ and CD8+ TEMRA cells.

These data originate in a study of CD8 T cells in Susac syndrome (dated by TCRdb to about 2019). As for the study more broadly: Among the sequenced Susac syndrome patients, about 6 had clinically active disease and 8 or 9 were in clinical remission. At blood withdrawal, Susac syndrome patients were either therapy-naive, taking corticosteroids (in some cases with IVIg as well), or taking IVIg alone. The study used repertoire sequencing to test whether antigen drove CD8+ T cell activation and differentiation in Susac syndrome. Overall study outcomes, separate from this receptor: No clonal expansion was detected in the CD4+ T cell repertoire of Susac syndrome patients. The number of individuals in the TCR sequencing and HLA analysis was recognized as being relatively small.

RNA was extracted using the RNeasy kit, and roughly 0.45 to 1 microgram was reverse transcribed with random hexamers. The immunoSEQ multiplex PCR assay, which covers 54 Vbeta and 13 Jbeta segments, was used to amplify TCR beta CDR3 regions. Bias from PCR amplification was corrected by using a synthetic template baseline for primer optimization and for computational correction. The published analysis was carried out like this. Reads were annotated to V, D and J genes according to IMGT and were analyzed with immunoSEQ Analyzer, with only productive sequences retained. To calculate clonality, Shannon entropy was normalized by log2 of the number of productive unique sequences and then subtracted from one. For each patient and control, public and private clones were evaluated among the 100 most prevalent clones. Clones were defined as Susac-specific if absent from the healthy and MS cohorts, from some 1,000 published viral clones and from other ImmuneACCESS disease sequences. Using fastp at Q25 and MiXCR, TCRdb reprocessed the public reads and kept productive beta chains. Each record represents a unique CDR3 protein, reported with the most common genes and DNA among its rows. V and J calls and clone size were set by TCRdb, not the authors. The sample table holds under 200,000 distinct CDR3 sequences, of which around 94% were seen once. The top ten hold 0.12% of the sample.

The sequenced sample was CD4+ T cells from PBMCs. The receptor comes from a human donor with Susac syndrome. The chain uses TRBV9 and TRBJ2-1; TRBD1 aligns with 9 central bases. The encoded CDR3 is CASSPGQGDNEQFF. The DNA is as follows: TGTGCCAGCAGCCCGGGACAGGGAGACAATGAGCAGTTCTTC.